These 9 T cell receptor beta chains were sequenced from one sample in a study of shared clonotypes between healthy human individuals. The data were produced by immunoSEQ multiplex PCR, yet TCRdb's version contains in-frame clones alone and is incomplete. The repertoire has roughly 2,000,000 clones, 85% to 95% of them found once; the top ten carry less than 2%. The naive CD8 population came from CD45RO-negative cells selected for CCR7, without terminally differentiated effector memory CD45RA+ cells. The sequenced sample consisted of naive CD8+ T cells from PBMCs. These receptors came from a man younger than 35 in good health. Some clones in this sample may be carry-over from other donors' samples.

The chain uses TRBV4-1 and TRBJ2-7; D gene ambiguous. This CDR3 comprises 15 residues. The V gene lost 3 bases and the J gene lost 3 bases, with 15 bases spanning the gap. Germline loops: CDR1 MGHRA, CDR2 YSYEKL. The CDR3, as DNA: TGCGCCAGCAGCCATCCTGGACCTCCCGTCTACGAGCAGTACTTC. Translating gives CASSHPGPPVYEQYF.

The rearrangement joins TRBV7-6 to TRBJ2-5, with 8 bases that match TRBD2. The V gene's germline CDR1 is SGHVS and CDR2 FNYEAQ. The ends lost 2 bases at V and 4 bases at J; junction bases unmatched: 6. CDR3 size: 15 residues. The CDR3 DNA reads as TGTGCCAGCAGCTTAACAATAGCGGGAAGAGAGACCCAGTACTTC. It is translated as CASSLTIAGRETQYF.

The gene calls are TRBV15 and TRBJ1-5; TRBD1 matches 8 bases. Trimming removed 5 bases from V and 2 bases from J; junction bases left unmatched: 5. The CDR3 is made up of 15 amino acids. Looked up from germline, CDR1 is LNHNV and CDR2 is YYDKDF (reference sequence). CDR3 nucleotides: TGTGCCACCAGCGTGGACAGGGCTGGCAATCAGCCCCAGCATTTT. Its translation is CATSVDRAGNQPQHF.

J is TRBJ2-3 and V is TRBV27; 15 nucleotides match TRBD2. Germline CDR1 and CDR2: MNHEY and SMNVEV (reference sequence). V was pared by 9 bases and J by 4 bases, with 17 bases of the junction left unmatched. The CDR3 sequence is 19 residues long. The CDR3 loop reads CAREIWGTSGRSPADTQYF. Written as DNA, the CDR3 is TGTGCCAGGGAGATTTGGGGGACTAGCGGGAGGTCACCCGCAGATACGCAGTATTTT.

The chain links TRBV5-1 to TRBJ2-1; 10 bases match TRBD1. Per germline, CDR1 SGHRS and CDR2 YFSETQ. The V segment lost 7 bases and the J segment 7 bases; nucleotides outside the gene matches: 8. The CDR3 covers 14 residues. The CDR3 spells CASSGTGDRNEQFF. The CDR3 DNA reads TGCGCCAGCTCCGGGACAGGGGACCGAAATGAGCAGTTCTTC.

The V and J genes are TRBV7-6 and TRBJ2-3, with 13 bases lining up with TRBD2. This CDR3 spans 18 amino acids. The germline V gene has CDR1 SGHVS and CDR2 FNYEAQ. The V gene end was trimmed by 5 bases and the J gene end by 2 bases; junction bases not matched to a gene: 10. CDR3: CASSPILAGGPVTDTQYF. The CDR3 coding sequence is TGTGCCAGCAGCCCGATACTAGCGGGAGGGCCGGTCACAGATACGCAGTATTTT. The variable domain in full, with the rest retrieved from reference TRBV7-6 and TRBJ2-3, is GAGVSQSPRYKVTKRGQDVALRCDPISGHVSLYWYRQALGQGPEFLTYFNYEAQQDKSGLPNDRFSAERPEGSISTLTIQRTEQRDSAMYRCASSPILAGGPVTDTQYFGPGTRLTVL.

The chain joins TRBV9 to TRBJ2-7, with a weak D call TRBD1 (5 bases). Trimming pared 4 bases from V and 4 bases from J, leaving 9 bases between. CDR3 length: 12 residues. Per germline, CDR1 SGDLS and CDR2 YYNGEE. CDR3 nucleotides: TGTGCCAGCAGCACGACAGATTACGAGCAGTACTTC. This translates into CASSTTDYEQYF. The full variable domain, its missing parts supplied by reference TRBV9 and TRBJ2-7, is DSGVTQTPKHLITATGQRVTLRCSPRSGDLSVYWYQQSLDQGLQFLIQYYNGEERAKGNILERFSAQQFPDLHSELNLSSLELGDSALYFCASSTTDYEQYFGPGTRLTVT.

The chain combines TRBV4-1 with TRBJ1-2; no clear D. From germline, CDR1 is MGHRA and CDR2 YSYEKL. The CDR3 covers 13 residues. With 0 bases removed from V and 1 base from J, the gap between germline ends came to 3 bases. The CDR3 DNA follows: TGCGCCAGCAGCCAAGAAGATAACTATGGCTACACCTTC. Residues: CASSQEDNYGYTF.

The V gene is TRBV6-5, the J gene TRBJ2-1, with D unresolved. Per the germline V gene, CDR1 is MNHEY and CDR2 is SVGAGI. The germline V and J ends were trimmed by 0 bases and 5 bases, with 11 bases remaining between them. This CDR3 has 15 amino acids. CDR3 residues: CASSYSLSGDNEQFF. The CDR3, as DNA: TGTGCCAGCAGTTACTCTCTGAGTGGGGACAATGAGCAGTTCTTC.